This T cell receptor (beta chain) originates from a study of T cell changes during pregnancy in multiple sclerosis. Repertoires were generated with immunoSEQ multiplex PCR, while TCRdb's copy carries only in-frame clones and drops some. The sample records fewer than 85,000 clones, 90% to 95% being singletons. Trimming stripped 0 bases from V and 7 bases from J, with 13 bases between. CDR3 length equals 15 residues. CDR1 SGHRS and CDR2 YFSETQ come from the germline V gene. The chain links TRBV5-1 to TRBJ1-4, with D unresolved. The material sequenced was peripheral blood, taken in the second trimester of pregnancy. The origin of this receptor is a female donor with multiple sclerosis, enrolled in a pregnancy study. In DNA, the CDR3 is TGCGCCAGCAGCTTGGCCGGCCCGAGAGGTGAAAAACTGTTTTTT. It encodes CASSLAGPRGEKLFF.